This TCR beta chain came from a study of T cells in Graves' hyperthyroidism and ophthalmopathy. Researchers amplified the TCR beta CDR3 regions from RNA transcripts. TCR CDR3 regions were first amplified by RT-PCR with HTBI primers. In TCRdb, the multiplex PCR reads were re-called with MiXCR into one record per CDR3 protein. The table has 300,000 to 400,000 distinct CDR3 sequences, around a sixth seen once. The CDR3 is 17 amino acids. Germline V gene lookup returns CDR1 MDHEN and CDR2 SYDVKM. V lost 1 base and J lost 7, with 19 bases in between. Sequencing was done on a sample of blood. This chain joins TRBV28 and TRBJ1-4; D uncertain. The origin of this receptor is a woman aged 45 to 65 with Graves' hyperthyroidism. CDR3 coding DNA: TGTGCCAGCAGTTTATTTCACCCAGAGGCCCCTGGTGAAAAACTGTTTTTT. This translates into CASSLFHPEAPGEKLFF.